Listed here are 27 T cell receptor beta chains from one sample, sequenced in a study of CD8+CD57+ T cells in acquired aplastic anemia. Genomic DNA templated the TCR beta VDJ and CDR3 profiling. One entry per CDR3 protein, called by TCRdb with MiXCR from the reads. The data hold 200,000 to 250,000 distinct CDR3 sequences, with approximately 45% observed a single time. Patients picked for sequencing had shown CD8+CD57+ cell expansion detected by flow cytometry. Sequenced sample: sorted CD4+, CD8+, or CD8+CD57+ T cells (not recorded which) from PBMCs. The receptors shown here come from a human donor with aplastic anemia.

This clonotype appeared a few times. In nucleotides, the CDR3 is TGTGCCAGCAGCTCCCACCTAAGCTCCTACGAGCAGTACTTC. Translated, it gives CASSSHLSSYEQYF. The J gene is TRBJ2-7, the V gene TRBV7-3; D call uncertain. Germline V gene sequence: CDR1 SGHTA, CDR2 FQGTGA. V lost 4 bases to trimming and J lost 0 bases, with 10 bases between them. The CDR3 has 14 residues.

At least ten counts were recorded for this clonotype. V usage is TRBV12-5 and J usage is TRBJ1-1; TRBD1 might be the D (5 bases). The CDR3 runs 13 residues. Germline lookup yields CDR1 LGHNT and CDR2 FRNRAP. V lost 3 bases to trimming and J lost 8 bases, with 13 bases between them. CDR3 amino acids: CASGLGPTVEAFF. Here the CDR3 DNA reads TGTGCTAGTGGTTTAGGTCCGACAGTGGAAGCTTTCTTT.

As for this clonotype: A much larger clone sits a single nucleotide away, making a read error possible. This sequence joins TRBV10-2 and TRBJ2-1, with 7 bases aligning to TRBD2. The CDR3 has 11 amino acids. The germline V gene encodes CDR1 WSHSY and CDR2 SAAADI. CDR3 nucleotide sequence: TGTGCCAGCGGGGTTGAGTATGAGCAGTCCTTC. Protein product: CASGVEYEQSF.

This clonotype was counted only a few times. The genes are TRBV15 and TRBJ1-4, with 7 bases lining up with TRBD1. The V gene end was trimmed by 0 bases and the J gene end by 2 bases; junction bases not matched to a gene: 3. This CDR3 contains 16 residues. CDR1 and CDR2 (germline): LNHNV, YYDKDF (reference sequence). CDR3 DNA sequence: TGTGCCACCAGCAGAGATAAGGGACAGACTAATGAAAAACTGTTTTTT. The encoded protein is CATSRDKGQTNEKLFF. The variable domain in full, with the rest retrieved from reference TRBV15 and TRBJ1-4, is DAMVIQNPRYQVTQFGKPVTLSCSQTLNHNVMYWYQQKSSQAPKLLFHYYDKDFNNEADTPDNFQSRRPNTSFCFLDIRSPGLGDTAMYLCATSRDKGQTNEKLFFGSGTQLSVL.

The chain uses TRBV5-4 and TRBJ2-1; TRBD2 agrees at 12 bases. V lost 5 bases to trimming and J lost 4 bases; unmatched junction nucleotides: 4. The CDR3 runs to 15 residues. Germline CDR1 reads SGHNT; CDR2 reads YYREEE (reference sequence). The CDR3 loop reads CASSRLAGAYNEQFF. The CDR3, as DNA: TGTGCCAGCAGTCGACTAGCGGGGGCTTACAATGAGCAGTTCTTC.

The count of this clonotype is one. The gene calls are TRBV15 and TRBJ2-5; D is possibly TRBD1 (6 bases). CDR1 is LNHNV, CDR2 YYDKDF, per germline (reference sequence). CDR3 length equals 16 residues. V was clipped by 1 base and J by 1 base, with 13 bases between them. CDR3 nucleotides: TGTGCCACCAGCAGAGGACCAGGACAGTCCCAAGAGACCCAGTACTTC. Its protein is CATSRGPGQSQETQYF.

On this clonotype: Just one base apart from a much larger clone, this may be a read error. This chain joins TRBV20-1 and TRBJ2-7; a weak D match, TRBD2 (5 bases). Germline CDR1 is DFQATT and CDR2 is SNEGSKA (reference sequence). CDR3 size: 16 residues. CDR3 protein: CGASEDWGADSLEQYF. CDR3 nucleotides: TGCGGTGCAAGCGAGGATTGGGGAGCAGACTCCCTCGAGCAGTACTTC.

This clonotype was found many times. The genes are TRBV24-1 and TRBJ1-2, with 9 bases identical to TRBD1. CDR1 and CDR2 (germline): KGHDR, SFDVKD. This CDR3 has 14 residues. V gave up 11 bases and J gave up 2 bases; unmatched junction bases: 8. In nucleotides, the CDR3 is TGTGCCAGAAACCGGGACAGGGTCAACTATGGCTACACCTTC. This sequence encodes CARNRDRVNYGYTF.

Note on this clonotype: Being one base from a much bigger clone, this may be a read error. V gene TRBV6-2 or TRBV6-3 combines with J gene TRBJ2-7, with TRBD1 matching over 7 bases. V was pared by 1 base and J by 0 bases, with 0 bases of the junction left unmatched. The V gene's germline CDR1 is MNHEY and CDR2 SVGEGT. There are 14 residues in the CDR3. CDR3 in DNA: TGTGCCAGCAGTTACTGGGACAGCTCCTACGAGCAGTACTTC. Its protein product is CASSYWDSSYEQYF.

This clonotype was seen just once. V gene TRBV10-2 combines with J gene TRBJ2-7, with D tentatively TRBD1 (6 bases). Trimming took off 3 bases at V and 2 bases at J, with 14 bases between the two ends. Germline V lookup: CDR1 WSHSY, CDR2 SAAADI. This CDR3 has 15 amino acids. CDR3: CASSERQAATYEQYF. CDR3 DNA sequence: TGCGCCAGCAGTGAACGACAGGCCGCGACCTACGAGCAGTACTTC.

Here the CDR3 DNA reads TGCAGTGCTAGACTAGCCGGGGTTGAGCAGTTCTTC. Protein product: CSARLAGVEQFF. The rearrangement joins TRBV20-1 to TRBJ2-1; D might be TRBD2 (5 bases). Germline V gene sequence: CDR1 DFQATT, CDR2 SNEGSKA (reference sequence). The length of the CDR3 is 12 residues. The V end was cut by 2 bases, the J end by 9 bases, with 11 bases between.

This clonotype showed up many times. The J gene is TRBJ2-2, the V gene TRBV6-4; possible D gene TRBD2, 5 bases. The V end was cut by 6 bases, the J end by 7 bases, with 15 bases between. CDR3 length equals 14 residues. From germline, CDR1 is MRHNA and CDR2 SNTAGT. The CDR3 DNA reads TGTGCCAGCAGCCGGGCCCCCGGGGTCGGGGAGCTGTTTTTT. It encodes CASSRAPGVGELFF.

V usage is TRBV7-9 and J usage is TRBJ1-2; tentative D call: TRBD1 (5 bases). In germline, CDR1 is SEHNR, CDR2 FQNEAQ (reference sequence). V shed 5 bases and J shed 12 bases, with 19 bases lying between them. This CDR3 is built from 13 residues. CDR3 region: CASSQWDLSGNTF. The CDR3 nucleotides read TGTGCCAGCAGCCAATGGGACCTCTCTGGAAACACCTTC.

The rearrangement links TRBV15 to TRBJ1-2; D gene unclear. The CDR3 contains 15 residues. Germline CDR1 and CDR2: LNHNV and YYDKDF (reference sequence). V was trimmed by 1 base and J by 0 bases, leaving 9 bases between them. CDR3 DNA: TGTGCCACCAGCAGAGGGGGAGAAGCTAACTATGGCTACACCTTC. This translates into CATSRGGEANYGYTF.

The chain combines TRBV29-1 with TRBJ1-1; D might be TRBD1 (5 bases). Trimming took 4 bases from V and 11 from J, leaving 23 bases between them. Germline assignment: CDR1 SQVTM and CDR2 ANQGSEA. CDR3 size: 14 residues. For the CDR3, the DNA is TGCAGCGTTGTTGGGGGTGGGGCAAGACTTTCCGCTTTCTTT. This codes for CSVVGGGARLSAFF.

This rearrangement joins TRBV3-1 to TRBJ2-7; TRBD2 aligns across 8 bases. V lost 1 base, J lost 2 bases, and 4 bases stayed unmatched. CDR3 size: 15 residues. Germline values: CDR1 LGHDT, CDR2 YNNKEL (reference sequence). CDR3 sequence (DNA): TGTGCCAGCAGCCAAGTTGCGGGAGGTCCCTACGAGCAGTACTTC. Translating it yields CASSQVAGGPYEQYF.

The sample holds one count of this clonotype. CDR3: CASSGGGGDNEQFF. CDR3 nucleotide sequence: TGTGCCAGCAGTGGGGGGGGTGGGGACAATGAGCAGTTCTTC. The chain is built from TRBV25-1 and TRBJ2-1; 7 bases line up with TRBD2. Germline V gene sequence: CDR1 MGHDK, CDR2 SYGVNS. The V gene end was trimmed by 4 bases and the J gene end by 5 bases; junction bases not matched to a gene: 5. The CDR3 is 14 amino acids.

There are many counts of this clonotype. The chain joins TRBV7-9 to TRBJ2-1; the D is unclear. This CDR3 has 12 residues. The germline V gene has CDR1 SEHNR and CDR2 FQNEAQ (reference sequence). V gave up 3 bases and J gave up 7 bases, with 7 bases separating them. CDR3 coding DNA: TGTGCCAGCAGCTTTAAAGGGAATGAGCAGTTCTTC. Its translation: CASSFKGNEQFF.

This clonotype was observed many times. The rearrangement uses TRBV28 and TRBJ1-5; D remains unclear. Germline values: CDR1 MDHEN, CDR2 SYDVKM. The CDR3 runs to 12 residues. The V end was cut by 11 bases, the J end by 0 bases, with 8 bases between. CDR3 DNA sequence: TGTGCCGCGAAAGATAGCAATCAGCCCCAGCATTTT. Amino acids: CAAKDSNQPQHF.

The V and J genes are TRBV29-1 and TRBJ2-1, with D maybe TRBD1 (5 bases). The CDR3 sequence is 11 residues long. The germline gives CDR1 SQVTM, CDR2 ANQGSEA. V was shortened by 7 bases and J by 6 bases, with 10 bases between the two germline ends. The CDR3 DNA sequence: TGCAGCGGGACACTAATCAATGAGCAGTTCTTC. Translated: CSGTLINEQFF.

This clonotype was counted only a few times. The chain uses TRBV11-2 and TRBJ1-6; no firm D call. V was pared by 0 bases and J by 8 bases, with 11 bases between. From germline, CDR1 is SGHAT and CDR2 FQNNGV. CDR3 length: 15 amino acids. The CDR3 nucleotides read TGTGCCAGCAGCTTAGAGACAAGGTTGGATTCACCCCTCCACTTT. Its translation: CASSLETRLDSPLHF.

A word on this clonotype: This is likely a read error, given that the CDR3 carries no conserved phenylalanine or tryptophan at its end. This chain uses TRBV7-9 with TRBJ1-1; TRBD1 might be the D (6 bases). CDR3 length: 16 amino acids. V was shortened by 0 bases and J by 6 bases, with 17 bases between the two germline ends. Germline loops: CDR1 SEHNR, CDR2 FQNEAQ (reference sequence). The DNA of the CDR3 is TGTGCCAGCAGCTTAGCGGGGGGCGGGGAGTTCGCTGAAGCTTTCCTT. Amino acid sequence: CASSLAGGGEFAEAFL.

The rearrangement links TRBV30 to TRBJ2-3; 10 nucleotides agree with TRBD2. This CDR3 is built from 15 residues. The V gene end was trimmed by 3 bases and the J gene end by 5 bases; junction bases not matched to a gene: 8. Germline CDR1 is GTSNPN and CDR2 is SVGIG (reference sequence). As DNA, the CDR3 is TGTGCCTGGAGCCCCCTAGCGGGAGTGGGAGATACGCAGTATTTT. This encodes CAWSPLAGVGDTQYF.

The rearrangement links TRBV15 to TRBJ2-7, with D unresolved. V lost 1 base to trimming and J lost 3 bases, with 4 bases between them. Germline CDR1 reads LNHNV; CDR2 reads YYDKDF (reference sequence). The CDR3 covers 12 residues. The CDR3 sequence: CATSRVGYEQYF. CDR3 nucleotide sequence: TGTGCCACCAGCAGAGTTGGCTACGAGCAGTACTTC.

The gene calls are TRBV19 and TRBJ2-5; D perhaps matches TRBD1 (6 bases). The germline gives CDR1 LNHDA, CDR2 SQIVND (reference sequence). V shed 6 bases and J shed 5 bases, with 25 bases lying between them. The CDR3 consists of 17 residues. The CDR3: CASRETGIGVLHETQYF. DNA of the CDR3: TGTGCCAGTAGGGAAACAGGGATTGGGGTGCTCCACGAGACCCAGTACTTC.

This clonotype has ten or more counts. V is TRBV5-6 and J is TRBJ2-1, with D perhaps TRBD1 (6 bases). The ends were cut back, 0 bases at V and 8 bases at J, with 9 bases in the middle. This CDR3 region has 13 residues. Per the germline V gene, CDR1 is SGHDT and CDR2 is YYEEEE. This CDR3 is CASSLVGGHEQFF. The CDR3 nucleotides are TGTGCCAGCAGCTTGGTTGGGGGCCATGAGCAGTTCTTC.

This chain uses TRBV15 with TRBJ1-4; tentatively, D is TRBD1 (5 bases). The germline V gene has CDR1 LNHNV and CDR2 YYDKDF (reference sequence). Trimming cost V 5 bases and J 8 bases, with 12 bases left between them. The CDR3 has 13 residues. CDR3: CATSGAFGEKLFF. For the CDR3, the DNA is TGTGCCACCAGCGGGGCTTTTGGGGAAAAACTGTTTTTT. The full variable domain, completed using reference TRBV15 and TRBJ1-4, is DAMVIQNPRYQVTQFGKPVTLSCSQTLNHNVMYWYQQKSSQAPKLLFHYYDKDFNNEADTPDNFQSRRPNTSFCFLDIRSPGLGDTAMYLCATSGAFGEKLFFGSGTQLSVL.